A single TCR beta chain is shown here with its context. Original processing methods: By means of reference gene primer amplification, nucleated cell counts were estimated. Produced via immunoSEQ multiplex PCR; TCRdb's table is partial and in-frame only. V and J calls and clone size are given by that table; D and trimming were obtained from the DNA. The sample has about 160,000 clones; roughly 90% are singletons. The data stem from a study of blood T cell repertoires in COVID-19. For the study at large: Whether acute or convalescent, the COVID-19 samples came from the United States, Italy and Spain.

Germline assignment: CDR1 SGHNT and CDR2 YYREEE (reference sequence). CDR3 length equals 15 residues. J lost 5 bases, V lost 1 base, and 7 bases had no gene match. The Seattle patients joined while their infection was active and were tracked longitudinally afterward. This receptor was taken from a man aged 25-45 years with COVID-19, enrolled during active disease. Sequencing used peripheral blood. This sequence joins TRBV5-4 and TRBJ2-3, with TRBD1 identical over 7 bases. The CDR3 nucleotides read TGTGCCAGCAGCTTGAGGGGGCAGGGTTTAGATACGCAGTATTTT. Translated: CASSLRGQGLDTQYF.